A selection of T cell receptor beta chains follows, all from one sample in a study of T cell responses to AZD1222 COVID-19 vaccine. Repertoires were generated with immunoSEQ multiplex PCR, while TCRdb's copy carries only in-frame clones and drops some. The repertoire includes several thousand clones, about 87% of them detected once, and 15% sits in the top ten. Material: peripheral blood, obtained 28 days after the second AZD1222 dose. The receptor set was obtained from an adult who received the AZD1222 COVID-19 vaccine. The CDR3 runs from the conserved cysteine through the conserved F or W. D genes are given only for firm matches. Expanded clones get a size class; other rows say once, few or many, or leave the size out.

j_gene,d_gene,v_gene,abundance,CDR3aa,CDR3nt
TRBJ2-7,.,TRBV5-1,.,CASSLGGTSYEQYF,TGCGCCAGCAGCTTGGGCGGCACCTCCTACGAGCAGTACTTC
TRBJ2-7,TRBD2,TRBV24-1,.,CATAGGDLSLAGRYEQYF,TGTGCCACCGCGGGAGGGGATCTTAGCCTAGCGGGACGGTACGAGCAGTACTTC
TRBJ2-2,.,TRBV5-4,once,CASSVDLNTGELFF,TGTGCCAGCAGCGTCGACTTGAACACCGGGGAGCTGTTTTTT
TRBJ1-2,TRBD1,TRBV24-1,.,CATSDPRTGGVYGYTF,TGTGCCACCAGTGATCCCCGGACAGGGGGCGTCTATGGCTACACCTTC
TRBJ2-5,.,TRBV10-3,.,CAISAGVPSETQYF,TGTGCCATCAGCGCAGGGGTACCATCGGAGACCCAGTACTTC
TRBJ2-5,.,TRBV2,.,CASSIGQQETQYF,TGTGCCAGCAGCATAGGACAGCAAGAGACCCAGTACTTC
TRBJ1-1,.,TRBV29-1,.,CSVEVRWAAFF,TGCAGCGTTGAGGTTCGGTGGGCAGCTTTCTTT
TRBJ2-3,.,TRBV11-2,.,CASSSRGGGSTDTQYF,TGTGCCAGCAGCTCGAGGGGAGGCGGGAGCACAGATACGCAGTATTTT
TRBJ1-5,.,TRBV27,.,CASSLALFGQPQHF,TGTGCCAGCAGTTTAGCCTTATTCGGTCAGCCCCAGCATTTT
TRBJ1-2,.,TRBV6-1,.,CASSEMRVGVEVRLNYGYTF,TGTGCCAGCAGTGAAATGAGGGTCGGGGTCGAGGTTCGGTTGAACTATGGCTACACCTTC
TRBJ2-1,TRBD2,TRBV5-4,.,CASSLSGTRYNEQFF,TGTGCCAGCAGCCTTAGCGGGACCCGCTACAATGAGCAGTTCTTC
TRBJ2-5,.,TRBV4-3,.,CASSRSTGGKTQYF,TGCGCCAGCAGCCGATCCACCGGCGGAAAGACCCAGTACTTC
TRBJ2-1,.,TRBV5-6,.,CASSSGPYNEQFF,TGTGCCAGCAGCTCGGGACCGTACAATGAGCAGTTCTTC
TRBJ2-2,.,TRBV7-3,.,CASGRGNTGELFF,TGTGCCTCGGGGCGGGGGAACACCGGGGAGCTGTTTTTT
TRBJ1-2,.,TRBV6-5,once,CASKELYYGYTF,TGTGCCAGCAAGGAGCTTTACTATGGCTACACCTTC
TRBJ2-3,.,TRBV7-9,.,CASSLEQFTDTQYF,TGTGCCAGCAGCTTAGAACAGTTCACAGATACGCAGTATTTT
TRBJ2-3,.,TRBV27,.,CASTDFLTDTQYF,TGTGCCAGTACAGATTTTCTGACAGATACGCAGTATTTT